The 22 T cell receptor beta chains in this list originate from one sample, sequenced in a study of T cell changes during pregnancy in multiple sclerosis. Generated by immunoSEQ multiplex PCR, the TCRdb table keeps only in-frame clones and is missing some. The data contain about 70,000 clones, about 94% of them singletons. This specimen was peripheral blood, taken in the third trimester of pregnancy. All receptors derive from a female donor with multiple sclerosis, enrolled in a pregnancy study.

This clone was seen a single time. This chain joins TRBV7-3 and TRBJ2-1; 7 nucleotides line up with TRBD2. V was clipped by 5 bases and J by 5 bases; unmatched bases: 9. The CDR3 extends over 15 amino acids. Germline V lookup: CDR1 SGHTA, CDR2 FQGTGA. The CDR3 DNA reads TGTGCCAGCAGCCCGCGGGAGCGAGGGAACAATGAGCAGTTCTTC. This translates into CASSPRERGNNEQFF.

J is TRBJ1-2 and V is TRBV10-3; weak D call: TRBD1 (5 bases). Germline V gene sequence: CDR1 ENHRY, CDR2 SYGVKD. CDR3 length equals 15 residues. V was shortened by 2 bases and J by 0 bases, with 10 bases between the two germline ends. CDR3 bases: TGTGCCATCAGTGAGCGACGGGGGACTAACTATGGCTACACCTTC. This gives the protein CAISERRGTNYGYTF.

This chain links TRBV4-2 with TRBJ2-5; 7 nucleotides match TRBD2. The V gene's germline CDR1 is LGHNA and CDR2 YNFKEQ. The trim removed 4 bases at V and 4 bases at J, leaving 9 bases unmatched. The CDR3 sequence is 15 residues long. The CDR3 spells CASSPRQGGSETQYF. The CDR3, as DNA: TGTGCCAGCAGCCCAAGGCAGGGAGGGTCAGAGACCCAGTACTTC.

A single count supports this clone. The chain joins TRBV5-1 to TRBJ1-1; D perhaps matches TRBD1 (6 bases). This CDR3 spans 15 amino acids. The germline V and J ends were trimmed by 4 bases and 1 base, with 14 bases remaining between them. The germline V gene encodes CDR1 SGHRS and CDR2 YFSETQ. CDR3: CASSGKAGQNTEAFF. The CDR3 region has the DNA TGCGCCAGCAGCGGTAAAGCGGGACAGAACACTGAAGCTTTCTTT.

The V and J genes are TRBV6-6 and TRBJ2-3; 9 nucleotides line up with TRBD1. V lost 7 bases to trimming and J lost 2 bases; unmatched junction nucleotides: 4. The CDR3 is made up of 14 amino acids. Germline-derived CDR1 and CDR2 are MNHNY and SVGAGI (reference sequence). As DNA, the CDR3 is TGTGCCAGCACGGACAGGGGATACACAGATACGCAGTATTTT. This translates into CASTDRGYTDTQYF.

The chain employs TRBV2 and TRBJ1-5, with a tentative D call TRBD1 (5 bases). The germline V gene has CDR1 SNHLY and CDR2 FYNNEI. The V end lost 4 bases, the J end lost 0 bases, and 13 bases lay between the germline ends. CDR3 length: 16 residues. The CDR3 here is CASSAIWGDSNQPQHF. The CDR3 DNA reads as TGTGCCAGCAGTGCAATATGGGGGGATAGCAATCAGCCCCAGCATTTT.

The chain uses TRBV18 and TRBJ1-1; perhaps TRBD1 as D (6 bases). Germline V gives CDR1 KGHSH, CDR2 LQKENI. Trimming took 3 bases from V and 8 from J, leaving 13 bases between them. This CDR3 comprises 13 residues. CDR3 region: CASSPGTRGEAFF. The CDR3 DNA sequence: TGTGCCAGCTCACCGGGGACAAGGGGAGAAGCTTTCTTT.

V is TRBV5-1 and J is TRBJ2-1, with D possibly matching TRBD1 (6 bases). This CDR3 is 14 amino acids long. CDR1 is SGHRS, CDR2 YFSETQ, per germline. V gave up 2 bases and J gave up 12 bases, with 18 bases separating them. The CDR3 spells CASSLRITGSRQFF. The CDR3 DNA reads TGCGCCAGCAGCTTAAGAATTACAGGGAGTCGGCAGTTCTTC.

This clone was observed a single time. The chain employs TRBV5-1 and TRBJ2-7; 7 nucleotides match TRBD2. The V gene end was trimmed by 0 bases and the J gene end by 1 base; junction bases not matched to a gene: 4. This CDR3 is built from 15 residues. Germline V gene data show CDR1 as SGHRS and CDR2 as YFSETQ. CDR3 DNA sequence: TGCGCCAGCAGCTTGGTCGGGACTACGTCCTACGAGCAGTACTTC. This gives the protein CASSLVGTTSYEQYF.

This chain uses TRBV6-6 with TRBJ1-5; no reliable D call. The CDR3 contains 16 residues. Germline values: CDR1 MNHNY, CDR2 SVGAGI (reference sequence). Trimming pared 5 bases from V and 4 bases from J, leaving 18 bases between. The CDR3 here is CASSPTQRVTNQPQHF. CDR3 DNA sequence: TGTGCCAGCAGTCCAACACAGAGGGTCACAAATCAGCCCCAGCATTTT.

This rearrangement joins TRBV5-6 to TRBJ2-5, with 11 bases lining up with TRBD2. Germline V CDR1 and CDR2: SGHDT, YYEEEE. The CDR3 length is 17 residues. V shed 2 bases and J 5 bases; nucleotides not matched to a gene: 11. Here the CDR3 DNA reads TGTGCCAGCAGCTTCGCCATAGCGGGGGGGCCTTCGGAGACCCAGTACTTC. Protein sequence: CASSFAIAGGPSETQYF.

The V gene is TRBV14, the J gene TRBJ1-2; 7 nucleotides align to TRBD1. The CDR3 totals 16 residues. The germline V gene encodes CDR1 SGHDN and CDR2 FVKESK. Germline trimming cut 1 base from V and 2 bases from J; bases unmatched to any gene: 7. The CDR3 DNA reads as TGTGCCAGCAGCCAAGCGGGACAGCCCTTAAACTATGGCTACACCTTC. It codes for CASSQAGQPLNYGYTF.

This clone was detected once. V and J are TRBV4-3 and TRBJ2-1, with D possibly TRBD1 on 5 matching bases. The CDR3 contains 15 residues. V shed 0 bases and J shed 8 bases, with 14 bases lying between them. The germline V gene encodes CDR1 LGHNA and CDR2 YSLEER. In DNA form, the CDR3 reads TGCGCCAGCAGCCAAGAAGGCAGGGAAAGGGATGAGCAGTTCTTC. It is translated as CASSQEGRERDEQFF.

This clone was picked up one time. The V and J genes are TRBV4-3 and TRBJ2-7; D perhaps matches TRBD2 (6 bases). The CDR3 length is 17 residues. CDR1 LGHNA and CDR2 YSLEER come from the germline V gene. V lost 1 base and J lost 0, with 16 bases in between. In nucleotides, the CDR3 is TGCGCCAGCAGCCAAGCCCTTGCCGGGGGTAGCTCCTACGAGCAGTACTTC. Translation gives CASSQALAGGSSYEQYF.

V and J are TRBV6-5 and TRBJ2-2, with 15 bases lining up with TRBD2. The CDR3 loop spans 16 amino acids. From germline, CDR1 is MNHEY and CDR2 SVGAGI. V lost 1 base to trimming and J lost 6 bases; unmatched junction nucleotides: 0. As DNA, the CDR3 is TGTGCCAGCAGTTACTGGACTAGCGGGGGGGCCGGGGAGCTGTTTTTT. Translation gives CASSYWTSGGAGELFF.

This chain connects TRBV4-1 to TRBJ1-4, with unresolved D. Trimming stripped 1 base from V and 0 bases from J, with 12 bases between. This CDR3 has 17 residues. Germline V gene data show CDR1 as MGHRA and CDR2 as YSYEKL. CDR3 loop: CASSQVLDWPTNEKLFF. In DNA, the CDR3 is TGCGCCAGCAGCCAAGTTCTCGACTGGCCAACTAATGAAAAACTGTTTTTT.

The J gene is TRBJ2-5, the V gene TRBV19, with D possibly being TRBD2 (6 bases). Germline V gene data show CDR1 as LNHDA and CDR2 as SQIVND (reference sequence). CDR3 length: 14 residues. V lost 1 base and J lost 2, with 8 bases in between. CDR3 protein: CASSIGGGQETQYF. The CDR3 DNA is TGTGCCAGTAGTATAGGTGGAGGGCAAGAGACCCAGTACTTC.

In this sample, this clone turned up once. The V and J genes are TRBV29-1 and TRBJ2-5; 10 bases line up with TRBD2. The junction had 4 bases not matched to a gene; V was cut back by 7 bases and J by 2 bases. The V gene's germline CDR1 is SQVTM and CDR2 ANQGSEA. The CDR3 contains 13 residues. CDR3 sequence reads: CSGERGGQETQYF. In DNA, the CDR3 is TGCAGCGGGGAGCGGGGGGGACAAGAGACCCAGTACTTC.

The J gene is TRBJ1-3, the V gene TRBV6-6, with D perhaps TRBD1 (5 bases). CDR1 is MNHNY and CDR2 is SVGAGI in the germline V gene (reference sequence). V was trimmed by 7 bases and J by 0 bases, leaving 13 bases between them. CDR3 size: 15 residues. The CDR3 DNA reads as TGTGCCAGCATCCTGTCGACAGTCTCTGGAAACACCATATATTTT. Its translation: CASILSTVSGNTIYF.

The V call is TRBV19, the J call TRBJ1-1, with 12 bases lining up with TRBD1. The ends lost 6 bases at V and 4 bases at J; junction bases unmatched: 12. Looked up from germline, CDR1 is LNHDA and CDR2 is SQIVND (reference sequence). The CDR3 runs 17 residues. The CDR3 DNA reads TGTGCCAGTAGCCGAGCTCGGGACAGGGGGCCTGGCACTGAAGCTTTCTTT. This encodes CASSRARDRGPGTEAFF.

The gene calls are TRBV6-5 and TRBJ2-3, with 9 bases lining up with TRBD2. The CDR3 has 14 residues. V trimming: 8 bases; J trimming: 3 bases; junction bases outside the gene matches: 6. Germline CDR1 reads MNHEY; CDR2 reads SVGAGI. The CDR3 nucleotides are TGTGCCAGCGGGCCGGGACTAGCAACAGATACGCAGTATTTT. It codes for CASGPGLATDTQYF.

The chain combines TRBV5-6 with TRBJ2-7, with 8 bases lining up with TRBD1. The V segment lost 0 bases and the J segment 4 bases; nucleotides outside the gene matches: 6. Germline assignment: CDR1 SGHDT and CDR2 YYEEEE. There are 15 residues in the CDR3. CDR3 DNA: TGTGCCAGCAGCTTGGCCCGGGACAGGTCATACGAGCAGTACTTC. Translated, it gives CASSLARDRSYEQYF.